This T cell receptor beta chain was recovered during a study of molecular identifiers for immune sequencing clone quantification. This CDR3 spans 14 amino acids. V lost 3 bases, J lost 1 base, and 3 bases stayed unmatched. Germline loops: CDR1 DFQATT, CDR2 SNEGSKA (reference sequence). In this sample, this clonotype turned up a few times. Its antigen is not identified. Making the bulk TCR libraries relied on previously described methods and listed TCR primers. TCRdb reprocessed the PCR reads via MiXCR and lists one record per CDR3 protein. The sample yields about half a million distinct CDR3 sequences, around 23% seen once. Notes on the study in general: Among over 950,000 naive cells, as was reported, spiked Jurkat TCR RNA from one cell was detectable. Over 98% of effector molecules, but under 1% in naive cells, were held by clones with more than 20 RNA copies. Identical TCR molecules can share a barcode, and this sharing could underestimate highly expanded clone sizes.

V is TRBV20-1 and J is TRBJ2-3; 8 bases match TRBD2. The specimen was naive CD8+ T cells from blood, with Jurkat cell RNA spiked in. Stated subset: FACS-sorted CD8+CD4-CCR7+CD45RA+ naive T cells. The receptor's source is a human donor in good health. Some libraries in this study had Jurkat cell RNA spiked in. CDR3 loop: CSASGGVRTDTQYF. CDR3 bases: TGCAGTGCTAGCGGGGGGGTTCGCACAGATACGCAGTATTTT.